The 2 T cell receptor beta chains in this list originate from one sample, sequenced in a study of beta chain features in type 1 diabetes. Study conclusions and caveats: There was a moderate but significant shortening of TCRB CDR3s in all four CD4+ subsets of Type 1 diabetes patients.

Their antigen targets remain unknown. All of the isolated RNA was reverse transcribed, so expressed TCRB transcripts were sequenced. This table comes from immunoSEQ multiplex PCR, and its TCRdb copy is limited to in-frame clones, with some not included. The table lists 200,000 to 300,000 clones, 20% of them singletons. The sample consisted of naive CD4+ T cells from blood. The receptor source for this set is a woman in her 40s with type 1 diabetes.

This chain connects TRBV7-3 to TRBJ2-1; 13 positions match TRBD2. After removal of 5 bases from V and 5 bases from J, the junction contained 3 bases not matched to a gene. CDR3 size: 15 residues. Germline-derived CDR1 and CDR2 are SGHTA and FQGTGA. The CDR3 region is CASSPGLAGDNEQFF. The CDR3, as DNA: TGTGCCAGCAGCCCCGGACTAGCGGGAGACAATGAGCAGTTCTTC. Full variable domain (outside the CDR3, taken from reference TRBV7-3 and TRBJ2-1): GAGVSQTPSNKVTEKGKYVELRCDPISGHTALYWYRQSLGQGPEFLIYFQGTGAADDSGLPNDRFFAVRPEGSVSTLKIQRTERGDSAVYLCASSPGLAGDNEQFFGPGTRLTVL.

The rearrangement links TRBV29-1 to TRBJ1-2; unclear D gene. CDR1 and CDR2 (germline): SQVTM, ANQGSEA. CDR3 length: 13 residues. V dropped 4 bases and J dropped 4 bases, with 13 bases sitting between them. The CDR3 here is CSVGAVDPYGYTF. The CDR3 DNA follows: TGCAGCGTTGGAGCGGTAGACCCCTATGGCTACACCTTC.